The source of this T cell receptor (beta chain) is a study of shared clonotypes between healthy human individuals. Selected positively for CCR7 and CD45RO-negative, naive CD8 cells excluded terminally differentiated effector memory CD45RA+ cells. Remarks on this clone: Its antigen is as yet unknown. Additional DNA sequences in this sample encode the identical CDR3.

Here immunoSEQ multiplex PCR was the method, and the copy in TCRdb shows in-frame clones only, minus some. The profile shows 1.5 million to 2.5 million clones, less than 95% of them singletons. Study outcomes and limitations: Sample collection involved blood only; tissue repertoires are likely different. A small donor pool kept down the genetic and exposure-history diversity that was represented. Among four donors, approximately 5% of naive CD4 clonotypes were found in common. Sorted-subset sequencing was shown by rarefaction to be incomplete despite large depth.

The V end lost 3 bases, the J end lost 5 bases, and 13 bases lay between the germline ends. The germline gives CDR1 MNHEY, CDR2 SVGAGI. This CDR3 is 14 amino acids long. The gene calls are TRBV6-5 and TRBJ1-2; D is possibly TRBD1 (6 bases). The clonotype was recovered from a man aged 18 to 29 in good health. Sample: naive CD8+ T cells sorted from blood. As DNA, the CDR3 is TGTGCCAGCAGTTATAGTGGGGGCTCGTATGGCTACACCTTC. This codes for CASSYSGGSYGYTF.